This TCR beta chain was sequenced for a study of blood T cell repertoires in COVID-19 (dated by TCRdb to the early 2020s). About the study as a whole: The collaborator samples originated in the United States, Italy and Spain and spanned the acute and convalescent phases of COVID-19. The material from the prospective study consisted of cDNA or gDNA derived from T cells, B-cell-depleted T cells, or PBMCs. Deeply sampled blood TCRbeta repertoires from subjects exposed to, actively infected with, or recovered from COVID-19 were included in the dataset. The repertoires were released in a freely available public database intended as a resource for research on the immune response to SARS-CoV-2. The samples were drawn from the first 160 participants of the ongoing ImmuneRACE study and from under 1,500 subjects provided by 6 global collaborators. The sample metadata nearly always contained a de-identified subject ID, COVID-19 status, age in years and sex. Where available, HLA class I and class II types were taken from metadata supplied by the sample provider and were not determined by assay-based typing.

The germline V and J ends show losses of 5 bases and 4 bases respectively, and no gene match explains 10 bases of the junction. According to the germline V gene, CDR1 reads SGHTA and CDR2 reads FQGTGA. Including the terminal cysteine and phenylalanine, the CDR3 comprises 17 residues. The retained sequence is limited to the CDR3, 51 bases, with the frame set at the first base. Study-level results and caveats: The amount of clinical and demographic metadata varied by source and participant and was provided uncurated.

Worth noting for this clone: Its antigen is unknown. The sample holds no much larger clone one base away, and base qualities are not on file.

TCRbeta CDR3 regions were amplified from genomic DNA by means of the immunoSEQ Assay, a bias-controlled multiplex PCR. From the authors' description of their analysis: The number of nucleated cells in each sample was estimated from the amplification of reference gene primers within the assay. To quantify the absolute abundance of each unique TCRbeta CDR3 rearrangement, sequence reads were collapsed and filtered. For each sample, productive Simpson clonality was calculated as the square root of Simpson's diversity index across productive rearrangements. The clones in this table, taken by TCRdb from immuneACCESS, are in-frame only. Not every clone is retained; where verified, under half of the shortfall comes from an unresolved V gene, and the cause of the rest is unknown. V and J calls and clone size are given by that table; D and trimming were obtained from the DNA. This sample holds 300,000 to 400,000 clones; 87% were observed only once. Roughly 2.1% of the sample belongs to the ten largest clones.

In Seattle, one collaborating source enrolled patients while the infection was active and tracked those patients longitudinally over the course of disease. Whole blood was collected in K2EDTA tubes by collaborating institutions according to the institutions' own protocols. Collaborator samples were shipped for TCRbeta analysis as frozen whole blood, isolated PBMCs, or DNA extracted from either sample type. Material for sequencing was peripheral blood. The TCR was taken from a woman between 55 and 75 years old with COVID-19, enrolled during active disease. The rearrangement combines TRBV7-3 with TRBJ2-2; TRBD2 matches 10 bases in the middle. In nucleotide form, the sequence is TGTGCCAGCAGCACCCAAGCGGGGGGGCCGGGCACCGGGGAGCTGTTTTTT. Its coded protein is CASSTQAGGPGTGELFF.